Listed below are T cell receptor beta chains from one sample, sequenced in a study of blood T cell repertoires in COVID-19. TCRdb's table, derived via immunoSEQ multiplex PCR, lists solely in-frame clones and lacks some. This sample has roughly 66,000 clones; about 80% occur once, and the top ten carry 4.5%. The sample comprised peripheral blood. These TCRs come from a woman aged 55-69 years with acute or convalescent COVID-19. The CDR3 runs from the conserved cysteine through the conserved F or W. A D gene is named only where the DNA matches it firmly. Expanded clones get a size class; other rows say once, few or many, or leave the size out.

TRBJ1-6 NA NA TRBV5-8 CAGARGFGSPLHF TGTGCGGGAGCGCGAGGGTTCGGGTCACCCCTCCACTTT
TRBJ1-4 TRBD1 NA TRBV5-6 CASSGGQGARTNEKLFF TGTGCCAGCAGCGGTGGGCAGGGGGCGCGGACTAATGAAAAACTGTTTTTT
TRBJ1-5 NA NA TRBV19 CASSMGGNGQPQHF TGTGCCAGTAGTATGGGCGGGAACGGCCAGCCCCAGCATTTT
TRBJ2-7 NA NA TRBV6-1 CASSESMGAYEQYF TGTGCCAGCAGTGAATCTATGGGAGCCTACGAGCAGTACTTC
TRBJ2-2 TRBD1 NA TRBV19 CASRGIGVAGELFF TGTGCCAGCAGGGGGATCGGGGTCGCCGGGGAGCTGTTTTTT
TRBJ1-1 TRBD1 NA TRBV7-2 CASSLTPGAGGAFF TGTGCCAGCAGCTTAACCCCCGGGGCAGGGGGGGCTTTCTTT
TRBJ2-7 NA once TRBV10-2 CASSVQGLYEQYF TGCGCCAGCAGTGTGCAGGGCCTCTACGAGCAGTACTTC
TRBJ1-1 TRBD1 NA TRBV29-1 CSVSRAGTGGLSTEAFF TGCAGCGTTTCCCGAGCCGGGACAGGGGGTTTATCCACTGAAGCTTTCTTT
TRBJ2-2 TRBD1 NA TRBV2 CASSEIQGGTGELFF TGTGCCAGCAGTGAGATACAGGGGGGCACCGGGGAGCTGTTTTTT
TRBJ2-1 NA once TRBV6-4 CASSEQPSYNEQFF TGTGCCAGCAGTGAACAGCCCTCCTACAATGAGCAGTTCTTC
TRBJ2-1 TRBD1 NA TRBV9 CASSLTTGPSYNEQFF TGTGCCAGCAGCTTGACGACAGGGCCATCCTACAATGAGCAGTTCTTC
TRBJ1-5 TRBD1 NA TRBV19 CASVGQGSQPQHF TGTGCCAGTGTGGGACAGGGGTCTCAGCCCCAGCATTTT
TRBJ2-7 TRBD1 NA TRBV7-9 CASSWDSRSYEQYF TGTGCCAGCAGCTGGGACAGTCGCTCCTACGAGCAGTACTTC
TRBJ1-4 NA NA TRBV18 CASSPGQKNEKLFF TGTGCCAGCTCACCAGGACAGAAGAATGAAAAACTGTTTTTT
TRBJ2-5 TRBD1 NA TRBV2 CASRVQGRETQYF TGTGCCAGCAGAGTACAGGGGAGAGAGACCCAGTACTTC
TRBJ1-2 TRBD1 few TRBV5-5 CASSPGTGSTNYGYTF TGTGCCAGCAGCCCAGGGACAGGGAGTACAAACTATGGCTACACCTTC
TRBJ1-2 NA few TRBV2 CASSDRVAGDYGYTF TGTGCCAGCAGTGATCGGGTGGCGGGTGACTATGGCTACACCTTC
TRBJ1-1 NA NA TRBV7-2 CASSLVGGQEGRTEAFF TGTGCCAGCAGCTTAGTCGGTGGGCAGGAGGGTAGAACTGAAGCTTTCTTT
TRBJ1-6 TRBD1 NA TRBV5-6 CASRWDRDSPLHF TGTGCCAGCAGGTGGGACAGGGATTCACCCCTCCACTTT
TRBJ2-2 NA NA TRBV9 CASTPLPGTGELFF TGTGCCAGCACCCCACTCCCCGGCACCGGGGAGCTGTTTTTT
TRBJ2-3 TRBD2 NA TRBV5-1 CASSPYSGSGADTQYF TGCGCCAGCAGCCCCTATTCTGGCAGCGGGGCAGATACGCAGTATTTT
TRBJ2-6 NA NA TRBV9 CASSAYREPGANVLTF TGTGCCAGCAGCGCTTACAGGGAGCCTGGGGCCAACGTCCTGACTTTC
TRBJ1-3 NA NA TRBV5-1 CASSWDSTGNTIYF TGCGCCAGCAGCTGGGACTCGACGGGAAACACCATATATTTT
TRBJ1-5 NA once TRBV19 CASSIPRIGDQPQHF TGTGCCAGTAGTATCCCCCGGATCGGGGATCAGCCCCAGCATTTT
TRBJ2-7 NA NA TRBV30 CACHLRAGYEQYF TGTGCCTGTCATCTACGGGCGGGCTACGAGCAGTACTTC
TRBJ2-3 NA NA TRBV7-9 CASSLYDTQYF TGTGCCAGCAGCTTATATGATACGCAGTATTTT
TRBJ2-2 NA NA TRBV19 CASSPIDRNTGELFF TGTGCCAGTAGTCCGATCGACAGGAACACCGGGGAGCTGTTTTTT
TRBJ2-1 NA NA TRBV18 CASSPGLAGYNEQFF TGTGCCAGCTCACCAGGGCTAGCCGGGTACAATGAGCAGTTCTTC
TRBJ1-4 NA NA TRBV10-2 CASSESPGGVLFF TGCGCCAGCAGTGAGTCCCCGGGAGGGGTACTGTTTTTT